This T cell receptor (beta chain) was sequenced during a study of cytomegalovirus exposure and HLA in healthy donors. Both 60 Vbeta primers and 13 Jbeta primers went into the PCR. The assay was immunoSEQ multiplex PCR, and TCRdb's table has in-frame clones only and misses some. The sample consists of just over 150,000 clones, around 79% of them appearing once. V lost 5 bases, J lost 6 bases, and 14 bases lay in between. CDR3 length: 13 residues. CDR1 SGHRS and CDR2 YFSETQ come from the germline V gene. The sequencing input was PBMCs. The chain links TRBV5-1 to TRBJ1-1, with D possibly being TRBD1 (5 bases). The source is a woman aged 40 to 50 in good health and CMV-seronegative. The DNA of the CDR3 is TGCGCCAGCAGTTACGGGGGGGACGCTGAAGCTTTCTTT. Translation gives CASSYGGDAEAFF.